The next 26 T cell receptor beta chains were all read from a single sample in a study of sequential checkpoint blockade in melanoma. Data came from immunoSEQ multiplex PCR; TCRdb stores just in-frame clones and leaves some out. The data show under 7,500 clones, roughly a quarter seen once. Treatment defined: randomized to nivolumab then ipilimumab (arm A) or the reverse (arm B). Here the sequenced sample was tumor tissue (inferred from file names), taken from a patient given nivolumab and ipilimumab in sequence. The receptors were gathered from a human donor with melanoma.

This clone showed up many times. This chain links TRBV11-3 with TRBJ2-7, with 8 bases lining up with TRBD1. The CDR3 has 15 amino acids. Germline lookup yields CDR1 SGHNT and CDR2 YENEEA. V shed 3 bases, J shed 3 bases, and the junction held 7 bases outside the gene matches. CDR3 sequence: CASSLGTGVVYEQYF. For the CDR3, the DNA is TGTGCCAGCAGCTTGGGGACAGGCGTTGTCTACGAGCAGTACTTC.

This clone has more than one count but fewer than ten. The rearrangement joins TRBV5-1 to TRBJ1-1, with no clear D. The V gene's germline CDR1 is SGHRS and CDR2 YFSETQ. Trimming took 1 base from V and 0 from J, leaving 13 bases between them. The CDR3 length is 16 residues. The CDR3 spells CASSLSLEGMNTEAFF. DNA for the CDR3: TGCGCCAGCAGCTTGTCACTAGAAGGAATGAACACTGAAGCTTTCTTT.

This clone was seen many times. The V gene is TRBV6-8, the J gene TRBJ2-7; D unresolved. The CDR3 runs to 15 residues. CDR1 and CDR2 from the germline V gene are MNHGY and SAAAGT. V gave up 0 bases and J gave up 0 bases, with 9 bases separating them. The CDR3 here is CASSYSRPSSYEQYF. CDR3 DNA: TGTGCCAGCAGTTACTCGAGGCCCAGCTCCTACGAGCAGTACTTC.

The V gene is TRBV11-3, the J gene TRBJ2-4, with D hard to call. V gave up 3 bases and J gave up 0 bases, with 9 bases separating them. The CDR3 totals 15 residues. Per germline, CDR1 SGHNT and CDR2 YENEEA. The CDR3 here is CASSFTTLAKNIQYF. Here the CDR3 DNA reads TGTGCCAGCAGCTTCACCACACTAGCCAAAAACATTCAGTACTTC.

This clone has more than one count but fewer than ten. The V gene is TRBV19, the J gene TRBJ2-1; 11 bases agree with TRBD1. V trimming: 5 bases; J trimming: 2 bases; junction bases outside the gene matches: 2. This CDR3 contains 15 residues. CDR1 is LNHDA and CDR2 is SQIVND in the germline V gene (reference sequence). This chain's CDR3 is CASSWDRGAYNEQFF. In DNA, the CDR3 is TGTGCCAGTAGTTGGGACAGGGGGGCCTACAATGAGCAGTTCTTC.

There are many counts of this clone. The rearrangement links TRBV11-3 to TRBJ2-5, with 7 bases fitting TRBD1. CDR1 and CDR2 (germline): SGHNT, YENEEA. Losses at the gene ends were 5 bases for V and 5 bases for J; bases not matched to a gene: 8. The CDR3 is 14 amino acids. The DNA of the CDR3 is TGTGCCAGCAGCCCCGACAGGGATCAGGAGACCCAGTACTTC. This codes for CASSPDRDQETQYF.

This clone was counted at least ten times. The rearrangement uses TRBV11-3 and TRBJ1-3; D uncertain. Germline CDR1 is SGHNT and CDR2 is YENEEA. V lost 6 bases and J 4 bases, leaving 22 bases between the germline ends. This CDR3 comprises 17 residues. DNA of the CDR3: TGTGCCAGCAGTTCCGATATCTTCAACGGCTACGGAAACACCATATATTTT. Protein: CASSSDIFNGYGNTIYF.

Details on this clone: This specimen includes other DNA sequences encoding the same CDR3. The chain joins TRBV19 to TRBJ1-2; D call uncertain. CDR1 and CDR2 from the germline V gene are LNHDA and SQIVND (reference sequence). The CDR3 has 13 residues. The germline V and J ends were trimmed by 6 bases and 4 bases, with 12 bases remaining between them. The CDR3 here is CASSPDGTYGYTF. The CDR3 bases are TGTGCCAGTAGCCCGGACGGAACCTATGGCTACACCTTC.

This clone rates as medium-sized. The rearrangement joins TRBV6-8 to TRBJ1-2; 7 bases agree with TRBD1. The V and J ends lost 7 bases and 3 bases, in that order; junction bases with no gene match: 8. Germline-derived CDR1 and CDR2 are MNHGY and SAAAGT. The CDR3 runs to 14 residues. The CDR3 reads CASMKGQVDYGYTF. As DNA, the CDR3 is TGTGCCAGCATGAAAGGACAGGTAGACTATGGCTACACCTTC.

This clone was picked up a small number of times. This sequence joins TRBV10-3 and TRBJ2-6; perhaps TRBD2 as D (5 bases). The V gene's germline CDR1 is ENHRY and CDR2 SYGVKD. The CDR3 spans 16 residues. V was shortened by 0 bases and J by 0 bases, with 6 bases between the two germline ends. The CDR3 sequence is CAISESGSSGANVLTF. In nucleotides, the CDR3 is TGTGCCATCAGTGAGTCTGGGAGCTCTGGGGCCAACGTCCTGACTTTC.

This clone has just a few counts. V and J are TRBV5-1 and TRBJ2-5; 8 positions agree with TRBD1. CDR1 and CDR2 (germline): SGHRS, YFSETQ. The length of the CDR3 is 15 residues. V was clipped by 5 bases and J by 2 bases; unmatched bases: 8. The CDR3, as DNA: TGCGCCAGCAGGGGCGCAAGGACAGGGCAAGAGACCCAGTACTTC. This codes for CASRGARTGQETQYF.

This chain links TRBV19 with TRBJ2-1, with a weak D call TRBD1 (5 bases). Trimming removed 6 bases from V and 2 bases from J, with 8 bases in between. In germline, CDR1 is LNHDA, CDR2 SQIVND (reference sequence). CDR3 length: 13 amino acids. Here the CDR3 reads CASSRVTYNEQFF. CDR3 in DNA: TGTGCCAGTAGCAGGGTTACCTACAATGAGCAGTTCTTC.

This clone was observed a single time. The chain is built from TRBV5-1 and TRBJ2-1; 15 nucleotides agree with TRBD2. This CDR3 contains 18 residues. Looked up from germline, CDR1 is SGHRS and CDR2 is YFSETQ. Trimming at V came to 3 bases and at J to 6 bases, leaving 10 bases not matched to a gene. The CDR3 is CASSWTQGLAGGGNEQFF. The CDR3 DNA sequence: TGCGCCAGCAGCTGGACCCAGGGACTAGCGGGAGGAGGCAATGAGCAGTTCTTC.

This clone has just a few counts. The chain couples TRBV11-3 to TRBJ2-6, with 9 bases fitting TRBD1. Trimming cost V 3 bases and J 0 bases; bases outside gene matches: 3. The germline V gene encodes CDR1 SGHNT and CDR2 YENEEA. The CDR3 consists of 17 residues. The CDR3 loop is CASSLDRGFSGANVLTF. CDR3 DNA sequence: TGTGCCAGCAGCTTGGACAGGGGCTTCTCTGGGGCCAACGTCCTGACTTTC. Full variable domain (remainder filled in from reference TRBV11-3 and TRBJ2-6): EAGVVQSPRYKIIEKKQPVAFWCNPISGHNTLYWYLQNLGQGPELLIRYENEEAVDDSQLPKDRFSAERLKGVDSTLKIQPAELGDSAVYLCASSLDRGFSGANVLTFGAGSRLTVL.

V gene TRBV19 combines with J gene TRBJ1-2; 9 bases are shared with TRBD1. The CDR3 runs 16 residues. Germline CDR1 reads LNHDA; CDR2 reads SQIVND (reference sequence). V lost 2 bases and J lost 1; bases outside the gene matches: 5. This CDR3 is CASSISGTGSNYGYTF. The CDR3, as DNA: TGTGCCAGTAGTATATCCGGGACAGGGAGTAACTATGGCTACACCTTC.

The V and J genes are TRBV6-8 and TRBJ1-4; D might be TRBD1 (5 bases). CDR1 MNHGY and CDR2 SAAAGT come from the germline V gene. The CDR3 contains 17 residues. V was clipped by 0 bases and J by 6 bases, with 17 bases between them. CDR3 in amino acids: CASSYSGPGRTYEKLFF. Here the CDR3 DNA reads TGTGCCAGCAGTTACTCGGGTCCGGGGCGGACTTATGAAAAACTGTTTTTT.

In its sample, this clone ranks as large. V gene TRBV14 combines with J gene TRBJ2-3; a weak D match, TRBD2 (6 bases). The CDR3 contains 18 residues. V lost 0 bases to trimming and J lost 2 bases, with 18 bases between them. Looked up from germline, CDR1 is SGHDN and CDR2 is FVKESK. The CDR3 region is CASSQEGEVFPYTDTQYF. CDR3 DNA: TGTGCCAGCAGCCAAGAGGGGGAGGTTTTCCCGTACACAGATACGCAGTATTTT.

V gene TRBV28 combines with J gene TRBJ1-2; D is ambiguous. CDR3 size: 15 residues. Trimming pared 7 bases from V and 4 bases from J, leaving 19 bases between. Germline assignment: CDR1 MDHEN and CDR2 SYDVKM. CDR3: CASTPAPPLIYGYTF. Written as DNA, the CDR3 is TGTGCCAGCACCCCGGCCCCCCCCCTGATCTATGGCTACACCTTC.

This clone occurred many times. V gene TRBV11-3 combines with J gene TRBJ2-3; 7 bases match TRBD1. Trimming took 6 bases from V and 0 from J; bases not matched to a gene: 6. The CDR3 covers 15 residues. CDR1 and CDR2 from the germline V gene are SGHNT and YENEEA. CDR3 loop: CASRPRDSSTDTQYF. The CDR3 bases are TGTGCCAGCAGACCCCGGGACAGTAGCACAGATACGCAGTATTTT.

V usage is TRBV11-3 and J usage is TRBJ2-7; D is possibly TRBD2 (6 bases). The CDR3 sequence is 15 residues long. CDR1 SGHNT and CDR2 YENEEA come from the germline V gene. Trimming left V 0 bases short and J 4 bases short, with 13 bases between. The CDR3 reads CASSLEALALYEQYF. CDR3 coding DNA: TGTGCCAGCAGCTTAGAGGCTCTAGCGTTGTACGAGCAGTACTTC.

Many counts were recorded for this clone. The chain has TRBV9 and TRBJ2-1; TRBD2 matches at 12 bases. V was clipped by 4 bases and J by 7 bases; unmatched bases: 6. Germline loops: CDR1 SGDLS, CDR2 YYNGEE. The CDR3 runs 15 residues. The CDR3 nucleotides read TGTGCCAGCAGCTCGCTAGCGGGGGGGATAAATGAGCAGTTCTTC. This sequence encodes CASSSLAGGINEQFF.

By sample fraction, this clone is large. The chain joins TRBV6-8 to TRBJ2-6; D remains ambiguous. Trimming pared 0 bases from V and 0 bases from J, leaving 12 bases between. Germline-derived CDR1 and CDR2 are MNHGY and SAAAGT. The CDR3 is made up of 18 amino acids. CDR3 DNA: TGTGCCAGCAGTTACTCGCCATGGGTTGACTCTGGGGCCAACGTCCTGACTTTC. Its translation is CASSYSPWVDSGANVLTF.

This clone was recorded a few times. This rearrangement joins TRBV19 to TRBJ2-1; D is possibly TRBD2 (5 bases). The V gene's germline CDR1 is LNHDA and CDR2 SQIVND (reference sequence). The CDR3 sequence is 15 residues long. V lost 3 bases to trimming and J lost 3 bases, with 12 bases between them. The CDR3 loop is CASSIAGNNYNEQFF. CDR3 sequence (DNA): TGTGCCAGTAGTATTGCCGGGAACAACTACAATGAGCAGTTCTTC.

This clone came up many times. This chain links TRBV11-3 with TRBJ2-6; D not resolved. Germline V gene lookup returns CDR1 SGHNT and CDR2 YENEEA. The CDR3 consists of 14 residues. Trimming shortened V by 3 bases and J by 0 bases, and 3 bases separated the two germline ends. The CDR3 is CASSLHSGANVLTF. The CDR3 nucleotides read TGTGCCAGCAGCTTGCACTCTGGGGCCAACGTCCTGACTTTC.

The rearrangement joins TRBV9 to TRBJ2-7; TRBD1 matches at 8 bases. CDR3 length equals 13 residues. CDR1 is SGDLS, CDR2 YYNGEE, per germline. The trim removed 3 bases at V and 6 bases at J, leaving 5 bases unmatched. CDR3 DNA: TGTGCCAGCAGCGCCGGACAGGGCCGCGAGCAGTACTTC. This encodes CASSAGQGREQYF.

The chain is built from TRBV11-3 and TRBJ2-1; D possibly matches TRBD1 or TRBD2 (5 bases each). Trimming took 5 bases from V and 6 from J, leaving 14 bases between them. Germline loops: CDR1 SGHNT, CDR2 YENEEA. The CDR3 extends over 14 amino acids. The CDR3 region is CASSVTGPINEQFF. For the CDR3, the DNA is TGTGCCAGCAGCGTAACGGGACCCATCAATGAGCAGTTCTTC.